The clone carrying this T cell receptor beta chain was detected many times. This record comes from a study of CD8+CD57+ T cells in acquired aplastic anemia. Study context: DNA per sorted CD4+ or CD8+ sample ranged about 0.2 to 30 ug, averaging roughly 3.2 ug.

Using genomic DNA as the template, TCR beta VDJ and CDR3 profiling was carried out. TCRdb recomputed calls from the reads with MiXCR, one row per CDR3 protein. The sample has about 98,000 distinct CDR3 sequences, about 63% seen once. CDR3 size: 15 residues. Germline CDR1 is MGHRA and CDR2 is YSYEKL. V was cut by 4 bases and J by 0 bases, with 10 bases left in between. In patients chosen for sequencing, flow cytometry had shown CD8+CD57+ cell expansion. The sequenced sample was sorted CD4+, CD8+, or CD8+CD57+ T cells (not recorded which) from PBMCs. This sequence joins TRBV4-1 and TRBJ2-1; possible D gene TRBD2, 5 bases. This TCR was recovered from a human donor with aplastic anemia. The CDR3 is CASSPSSSSYNEQFF. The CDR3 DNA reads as TGCGCCAGCAGCCCTAGCAGCAGCTCCTACAATGAGCAGTTCTTC.